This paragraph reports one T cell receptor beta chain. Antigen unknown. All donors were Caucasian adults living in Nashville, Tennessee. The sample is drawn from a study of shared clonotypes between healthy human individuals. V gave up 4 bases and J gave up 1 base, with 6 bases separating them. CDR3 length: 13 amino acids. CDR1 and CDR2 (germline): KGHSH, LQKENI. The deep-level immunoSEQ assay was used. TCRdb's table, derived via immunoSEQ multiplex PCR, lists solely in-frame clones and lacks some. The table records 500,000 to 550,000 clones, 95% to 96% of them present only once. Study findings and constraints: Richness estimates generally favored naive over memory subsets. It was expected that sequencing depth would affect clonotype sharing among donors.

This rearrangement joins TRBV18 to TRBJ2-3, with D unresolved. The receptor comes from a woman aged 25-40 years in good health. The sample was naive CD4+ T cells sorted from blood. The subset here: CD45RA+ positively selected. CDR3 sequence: CASSHPGTDTQYF. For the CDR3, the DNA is TGTGCCAGCTCACATCCTGGCACAGATACGCAGTATTTT.